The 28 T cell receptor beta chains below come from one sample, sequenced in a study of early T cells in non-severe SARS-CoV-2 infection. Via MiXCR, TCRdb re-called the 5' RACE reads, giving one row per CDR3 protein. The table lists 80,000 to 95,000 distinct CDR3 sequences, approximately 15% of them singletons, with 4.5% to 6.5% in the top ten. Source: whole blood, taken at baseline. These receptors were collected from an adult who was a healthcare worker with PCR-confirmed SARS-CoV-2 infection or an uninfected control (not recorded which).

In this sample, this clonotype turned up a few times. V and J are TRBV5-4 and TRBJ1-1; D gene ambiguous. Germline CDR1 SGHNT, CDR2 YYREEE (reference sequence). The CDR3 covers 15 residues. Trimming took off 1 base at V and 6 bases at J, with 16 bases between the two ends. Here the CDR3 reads CASSLSSPTASEAFF. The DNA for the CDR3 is TGTGCCAGCAGCTTGTCTAGTCCGACGGCCTCTGAAGCTTTCTTT.

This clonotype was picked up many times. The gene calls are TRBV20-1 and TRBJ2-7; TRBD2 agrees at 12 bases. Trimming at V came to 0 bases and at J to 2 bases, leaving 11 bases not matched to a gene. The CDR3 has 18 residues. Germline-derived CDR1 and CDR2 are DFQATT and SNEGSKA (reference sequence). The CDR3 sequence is CSARDHDPSGRAPYEQYF. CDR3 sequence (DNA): TGCAGTGCTAGAGATCATGATCCTAGCGGGAGGGCCCCCTACGAGCAGTACTTC.

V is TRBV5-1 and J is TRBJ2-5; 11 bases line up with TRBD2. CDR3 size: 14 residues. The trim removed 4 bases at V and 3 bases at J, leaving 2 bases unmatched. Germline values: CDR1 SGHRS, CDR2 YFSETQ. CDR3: CASSGTSGKETQYF. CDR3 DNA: TGCGCCAGCAGCGGGACTAGCGGCAAAGAGACCCAGTACTTC.

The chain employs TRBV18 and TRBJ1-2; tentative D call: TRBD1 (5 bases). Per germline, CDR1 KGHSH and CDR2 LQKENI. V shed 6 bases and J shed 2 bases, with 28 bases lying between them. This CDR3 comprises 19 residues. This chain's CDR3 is CASSHGTPKIPGGNYGYTF. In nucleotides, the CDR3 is TGTGCCAGCTCGCACGGGACTCCAAAGATCCCTGGGGGAAACTATGGCTACACCTTC. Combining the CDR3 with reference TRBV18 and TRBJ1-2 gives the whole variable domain NAGVMQNPRHLVRRRGQEARLRCSPMKGHSHVYWYRQLPEEGLKFMVYLQKENIIDESGMPKERFSAEFPKEGPSILRIQQVVRGDSAAYFCASSHGTPKIPGGNYGYTFGSGTRLTVV.

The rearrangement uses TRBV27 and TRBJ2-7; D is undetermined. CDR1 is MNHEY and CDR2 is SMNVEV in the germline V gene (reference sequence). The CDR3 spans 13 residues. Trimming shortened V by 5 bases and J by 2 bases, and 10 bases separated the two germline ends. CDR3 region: CASSGVAAYEQYF. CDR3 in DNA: TGTGCCAGCAGTGGGGTGGCGGCCTACGAGCAGTACTTC.

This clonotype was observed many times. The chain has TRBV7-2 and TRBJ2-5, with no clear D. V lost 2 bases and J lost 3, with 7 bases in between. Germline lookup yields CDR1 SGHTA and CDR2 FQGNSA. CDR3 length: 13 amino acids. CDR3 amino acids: CASSLFPKETQYF. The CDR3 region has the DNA TGTGCCAGCAGCTTATTCCCAAAAGAGACCCAGTACTTC.

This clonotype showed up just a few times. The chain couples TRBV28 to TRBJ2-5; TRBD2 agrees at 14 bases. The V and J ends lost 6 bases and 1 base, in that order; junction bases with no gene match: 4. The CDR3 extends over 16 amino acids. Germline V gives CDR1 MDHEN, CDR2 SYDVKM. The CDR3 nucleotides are TGTGCCAGCAGCCCCGGACTAGCGGGAGGCCAAGAGACCCAGTACTTC. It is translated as CASSPGLAGGQETQYF.

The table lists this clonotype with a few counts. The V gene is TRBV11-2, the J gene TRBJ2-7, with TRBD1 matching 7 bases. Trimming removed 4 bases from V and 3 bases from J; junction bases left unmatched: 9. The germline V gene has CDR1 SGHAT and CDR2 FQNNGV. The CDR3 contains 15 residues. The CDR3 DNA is TGTGCCAGCAGCTCCGCCAGACAGGGCGTCTACGAGCAGTACTTC. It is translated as CASSSARQGVYEQYF.

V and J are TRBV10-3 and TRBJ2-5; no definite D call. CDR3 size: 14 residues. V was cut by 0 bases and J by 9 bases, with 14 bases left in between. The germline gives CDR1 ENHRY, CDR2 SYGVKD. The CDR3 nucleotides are TGTGCCATCAGTGAGTCGGATGGAAGACGGGCCCAGTACTTC. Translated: CAISESDGRRAQYF.

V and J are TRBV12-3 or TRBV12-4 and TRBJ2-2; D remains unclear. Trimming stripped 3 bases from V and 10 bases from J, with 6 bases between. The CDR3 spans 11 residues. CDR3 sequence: CASSFNLELFF. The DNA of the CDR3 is TGTGCCAGCAGTTTTAACCTGGAGCTGTTTTTT.

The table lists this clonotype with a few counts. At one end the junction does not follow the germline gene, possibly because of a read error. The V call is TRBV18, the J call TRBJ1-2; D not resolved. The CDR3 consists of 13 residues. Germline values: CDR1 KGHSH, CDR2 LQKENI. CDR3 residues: CASSPARRESFYF. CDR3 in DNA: TGTGCCAGCTCACCGGCACGGAGGGAGTCTTTCTACTTC.

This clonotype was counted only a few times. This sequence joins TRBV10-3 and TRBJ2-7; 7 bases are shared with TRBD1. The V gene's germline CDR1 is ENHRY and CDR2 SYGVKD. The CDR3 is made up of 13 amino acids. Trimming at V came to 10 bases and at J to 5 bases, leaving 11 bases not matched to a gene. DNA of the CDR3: TGTGCCACGAAACGACAGGGCCCCGACGAGCAGTACTTC. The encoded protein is CATKRQGPDEQYF.

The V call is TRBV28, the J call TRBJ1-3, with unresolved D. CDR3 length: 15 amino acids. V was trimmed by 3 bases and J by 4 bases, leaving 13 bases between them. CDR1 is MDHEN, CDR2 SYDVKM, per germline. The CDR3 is CASSFYTSLGNTIYF. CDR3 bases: TGTGCCAGCAGTTTCTATACGTCGCTCGGAAACACCATATATTTT.

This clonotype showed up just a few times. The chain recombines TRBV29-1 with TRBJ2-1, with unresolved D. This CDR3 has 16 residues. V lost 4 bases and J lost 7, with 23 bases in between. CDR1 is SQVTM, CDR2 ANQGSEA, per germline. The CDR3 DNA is TGCAGCGTTGCAGGTGGAAAACCTACGGTTGGGAATGAGCAGTTCTTC. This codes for CSVAGGKPTVGNEQFF.

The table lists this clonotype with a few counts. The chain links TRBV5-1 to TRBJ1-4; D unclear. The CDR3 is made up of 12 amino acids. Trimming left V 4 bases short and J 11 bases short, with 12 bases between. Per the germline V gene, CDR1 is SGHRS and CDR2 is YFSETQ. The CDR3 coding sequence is TGCGCCAGCAGCAAGGACCTGGAGAAACTGTTTTTT. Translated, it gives CASSKDLEKLFF.

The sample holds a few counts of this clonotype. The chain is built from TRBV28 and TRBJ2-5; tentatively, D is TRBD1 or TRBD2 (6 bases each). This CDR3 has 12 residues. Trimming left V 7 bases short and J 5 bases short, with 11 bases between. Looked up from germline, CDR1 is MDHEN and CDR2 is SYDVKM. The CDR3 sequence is CASNRGPETQYF. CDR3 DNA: TGTGCCAGCAACCGGGGGCCGGAGACCCAGTACTTC.

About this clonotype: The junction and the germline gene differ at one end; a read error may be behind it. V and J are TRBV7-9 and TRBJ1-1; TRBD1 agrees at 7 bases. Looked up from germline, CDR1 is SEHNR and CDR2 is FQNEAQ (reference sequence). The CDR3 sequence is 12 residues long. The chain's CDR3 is CASSQRQGGRLF. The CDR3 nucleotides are TGTGCCAGCAGCCAGAGGCAGGGGGGCAGGCTCTTT. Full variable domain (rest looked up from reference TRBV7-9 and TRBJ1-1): DTGVSQNPRHKITKRGQNVTFRCDPISEHNRLYWYRQTLGQGPEFLTYFQNEAQLEKSRLLSDRFSAERPKGSFSTLEIQRTEQGDSAMYLCASSQRQGGRLFGQGTRLTVV.

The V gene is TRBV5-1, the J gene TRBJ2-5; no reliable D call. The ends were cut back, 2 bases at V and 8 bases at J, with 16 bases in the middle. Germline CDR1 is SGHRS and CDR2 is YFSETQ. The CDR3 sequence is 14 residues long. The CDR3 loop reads CASSFWPGKRTQYF. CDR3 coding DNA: TGCGCCAGCAGCTTCTGGCCGGGCAAGAGAACCCAGTACTTC. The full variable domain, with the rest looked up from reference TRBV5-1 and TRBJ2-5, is KAGVTQTPRYLIKTRGQQVTLSCSPISGHRSVSWYQQTPGQGLQFLFEYFSETQRNKGNFPGRFSGRQFSNSRSEMNVSTLELGDSALYLCASSFWPGKRTQYFGPGTRLLVL.

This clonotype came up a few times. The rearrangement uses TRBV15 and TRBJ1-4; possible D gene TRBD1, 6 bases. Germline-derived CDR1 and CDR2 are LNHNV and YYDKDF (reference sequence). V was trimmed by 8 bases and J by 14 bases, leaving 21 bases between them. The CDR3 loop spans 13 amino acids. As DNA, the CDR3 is TGTGCCACCGCAAGGGACAACACGTACCACCTGTTTTTT. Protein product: CATARDNTYHLFF.

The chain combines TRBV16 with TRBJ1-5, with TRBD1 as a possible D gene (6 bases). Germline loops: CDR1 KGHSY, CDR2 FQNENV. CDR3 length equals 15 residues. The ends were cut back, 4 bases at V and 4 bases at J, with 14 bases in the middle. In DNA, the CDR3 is TGTGCCAGCAGCCCTCGGATAGGGGGTAATCAGCCCCAGCATTTT. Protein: CASSPRIGGNQPQHF.

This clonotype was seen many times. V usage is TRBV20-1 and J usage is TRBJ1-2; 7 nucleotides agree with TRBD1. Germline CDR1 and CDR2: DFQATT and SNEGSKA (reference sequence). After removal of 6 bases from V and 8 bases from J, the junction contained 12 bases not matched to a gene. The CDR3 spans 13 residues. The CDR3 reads CSAKLFRGQGYTF. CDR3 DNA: TGCAGTGCCAAACTCTTCAGGGGACAGGGCTACACCTTC.

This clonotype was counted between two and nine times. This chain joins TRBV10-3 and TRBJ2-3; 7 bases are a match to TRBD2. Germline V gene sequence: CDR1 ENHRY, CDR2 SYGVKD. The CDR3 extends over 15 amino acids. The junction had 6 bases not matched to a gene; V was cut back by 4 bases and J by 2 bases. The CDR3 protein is CAISGKRDATDTQYF. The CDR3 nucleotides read TGTGCCATCAGTGGGAAGCGGGACGCCACAGATACGCAGTATTTT.

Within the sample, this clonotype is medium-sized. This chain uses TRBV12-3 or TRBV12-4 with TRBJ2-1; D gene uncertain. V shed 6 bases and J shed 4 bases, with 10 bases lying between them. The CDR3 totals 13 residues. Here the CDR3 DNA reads TGTGCCAGCAGCTATGGTCAATACAATGAGCAGTTCTTC. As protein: CASSYGQYNEQFF.

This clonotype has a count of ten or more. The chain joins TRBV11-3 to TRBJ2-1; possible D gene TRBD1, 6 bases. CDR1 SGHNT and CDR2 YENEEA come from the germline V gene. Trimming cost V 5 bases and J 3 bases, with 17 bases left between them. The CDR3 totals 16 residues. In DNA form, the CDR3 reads TGTGCCAGCAGCCAAAGAGGGGGAGTTCTCTACAATGAGCAGTTCTTC. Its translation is CASSQRGGVLYNEQFF.

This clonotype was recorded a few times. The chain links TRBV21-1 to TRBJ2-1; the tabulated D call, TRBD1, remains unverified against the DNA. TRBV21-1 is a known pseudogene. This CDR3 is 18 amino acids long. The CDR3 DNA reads TGTGCCAGCAGCAGTTTCTGGGCCGGGGGGCCCTCCTACAATGAGCAGTTCTTC. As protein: CASSSFWAGGPSYNEQFF.

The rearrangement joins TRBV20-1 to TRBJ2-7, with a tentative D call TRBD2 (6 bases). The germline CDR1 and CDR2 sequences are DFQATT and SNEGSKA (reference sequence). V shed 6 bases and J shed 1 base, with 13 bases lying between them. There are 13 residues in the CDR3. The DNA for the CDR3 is TGCAGTGCGCGGCCGAGCGGGTCCTACGAGCAGTACTTC. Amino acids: CSARPSGSYEQYF.

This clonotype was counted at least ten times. The CDR3 bases are TGTGCCAGCAGTTTAGAGGGAGAGACCCAGTACTTC. As protein: CASSLEGETQYF. The V gene is TRBV12-3 or TRBV12-4, the J gene TRBJ2-5; no clear D gene. V was clipped by 1 base and J by 4 bases, with 4 bases between them. The length of the CDR3 is 12 residues.

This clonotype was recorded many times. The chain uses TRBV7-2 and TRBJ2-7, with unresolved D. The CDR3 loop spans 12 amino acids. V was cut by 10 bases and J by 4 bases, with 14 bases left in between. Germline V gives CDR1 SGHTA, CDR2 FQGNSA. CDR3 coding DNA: TGTGCCATCCTTAGAGGTGGTTACGAGCAGTACTTC. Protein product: CAILRGGYEQYF.